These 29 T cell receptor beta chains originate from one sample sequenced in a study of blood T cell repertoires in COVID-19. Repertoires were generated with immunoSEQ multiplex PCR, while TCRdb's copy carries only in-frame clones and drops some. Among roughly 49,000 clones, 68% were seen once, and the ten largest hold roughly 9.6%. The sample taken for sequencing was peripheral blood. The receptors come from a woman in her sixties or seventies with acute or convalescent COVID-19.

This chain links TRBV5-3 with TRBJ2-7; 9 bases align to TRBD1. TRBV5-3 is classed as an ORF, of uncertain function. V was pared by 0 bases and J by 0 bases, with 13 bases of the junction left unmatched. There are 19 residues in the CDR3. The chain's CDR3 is CARSLEGQGSDVNSYEQYF. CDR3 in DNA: TGTGCCAGAAGCTTGGAGGGACAGGGCTCCGACGTTAACTCCTACGAGCAGTACTTC.

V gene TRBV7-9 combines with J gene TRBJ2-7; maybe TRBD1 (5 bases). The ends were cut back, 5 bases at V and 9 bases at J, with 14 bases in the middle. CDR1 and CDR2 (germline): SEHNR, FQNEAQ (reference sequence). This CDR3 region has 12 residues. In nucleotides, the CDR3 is TGTGCCAGCAGCCCAGACAGTTTTGTGCAGTACTTC. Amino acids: CASSPDSFVQYF.

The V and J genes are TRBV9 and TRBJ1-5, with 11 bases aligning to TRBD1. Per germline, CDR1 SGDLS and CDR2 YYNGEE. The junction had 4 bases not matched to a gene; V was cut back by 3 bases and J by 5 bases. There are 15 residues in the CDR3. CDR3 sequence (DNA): TGTGCCAGCAGCGCAGAGGACAGGGGGCATCAGCCCCAGCATTTT. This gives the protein CASSAEDRGHQPQHF.

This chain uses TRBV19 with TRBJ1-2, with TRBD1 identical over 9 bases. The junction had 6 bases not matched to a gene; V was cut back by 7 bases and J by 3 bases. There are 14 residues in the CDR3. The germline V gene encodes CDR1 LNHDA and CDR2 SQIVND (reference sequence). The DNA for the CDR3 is TGTGCCAGTAAGTCACAGGGGGCGGACTATGGCTACACCTTC. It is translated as CASKSQGADYGYTF.

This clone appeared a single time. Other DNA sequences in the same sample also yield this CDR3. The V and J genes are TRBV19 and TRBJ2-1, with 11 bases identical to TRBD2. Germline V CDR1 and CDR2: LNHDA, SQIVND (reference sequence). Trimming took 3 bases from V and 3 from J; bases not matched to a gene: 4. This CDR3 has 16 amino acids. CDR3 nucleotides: TGTGCCAGTAGTATTACTAGCGGGAGTGACTACAATGAGCAGTTCTTC. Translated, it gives CASSITSGSDYNEQFF.

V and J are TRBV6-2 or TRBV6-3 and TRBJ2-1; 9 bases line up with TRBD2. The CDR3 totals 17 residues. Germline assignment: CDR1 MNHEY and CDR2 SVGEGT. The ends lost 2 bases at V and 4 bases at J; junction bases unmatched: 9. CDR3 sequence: CASSYSRLTSGYNEQFF. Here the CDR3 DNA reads TGTGCCAGCAGTTACAGTCGTTTGACTAGCGGATACAATGAGCAGTTCTTC.

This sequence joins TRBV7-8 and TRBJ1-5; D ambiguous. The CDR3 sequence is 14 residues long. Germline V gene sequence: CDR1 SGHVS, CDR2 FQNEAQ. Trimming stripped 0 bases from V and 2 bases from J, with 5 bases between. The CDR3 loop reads CASSLAAGNQPQHF. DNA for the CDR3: TGTGCCAGCAGCTTAGCGGCGGGCAATCAGCCCCAGCATTTT.

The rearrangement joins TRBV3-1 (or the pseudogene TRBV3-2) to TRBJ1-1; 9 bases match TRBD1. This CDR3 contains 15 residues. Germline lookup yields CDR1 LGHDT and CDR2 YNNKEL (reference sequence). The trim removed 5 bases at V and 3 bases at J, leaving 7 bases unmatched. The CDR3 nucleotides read TGTGCCAGCAGCAACGGGGACAGGGAGGACACTGAAGCTTTCTTT. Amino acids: CASSNGDREDTEAFF.

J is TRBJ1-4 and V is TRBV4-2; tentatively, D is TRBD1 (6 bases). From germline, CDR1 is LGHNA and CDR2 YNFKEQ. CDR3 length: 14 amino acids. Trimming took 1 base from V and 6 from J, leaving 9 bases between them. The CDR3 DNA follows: TGTGCCAGCAGCCAAGGACAGGCGGATGAAAAACTGTTTTTT. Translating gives CASSQGQADEKLFF.

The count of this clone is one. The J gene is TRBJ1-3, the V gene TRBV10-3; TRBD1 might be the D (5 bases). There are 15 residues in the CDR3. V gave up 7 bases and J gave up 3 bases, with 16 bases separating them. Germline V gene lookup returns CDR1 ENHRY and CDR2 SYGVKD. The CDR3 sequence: CAIMAAGTGGNTIYF. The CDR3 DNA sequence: TGTGCCATCATGGCCGCTGGGACTGGTGGAAACACCATATATTTT.

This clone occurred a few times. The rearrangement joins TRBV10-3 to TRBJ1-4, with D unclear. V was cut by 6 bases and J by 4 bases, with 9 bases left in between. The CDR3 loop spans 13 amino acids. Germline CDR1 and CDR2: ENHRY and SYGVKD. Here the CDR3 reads CAIRAALNEKLFF. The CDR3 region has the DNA TGTGCCATCAGGGCTGCTCTTAATGAAAAACTGTTTTTT.

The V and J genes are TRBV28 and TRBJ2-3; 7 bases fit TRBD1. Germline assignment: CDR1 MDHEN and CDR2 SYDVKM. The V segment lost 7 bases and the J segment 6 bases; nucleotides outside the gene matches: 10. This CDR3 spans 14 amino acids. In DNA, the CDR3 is TGTGCCAGCAAAAGGGGGCTCGTTTTGGATACGCAGTATTTT. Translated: CASKRGLVLDTQYF.

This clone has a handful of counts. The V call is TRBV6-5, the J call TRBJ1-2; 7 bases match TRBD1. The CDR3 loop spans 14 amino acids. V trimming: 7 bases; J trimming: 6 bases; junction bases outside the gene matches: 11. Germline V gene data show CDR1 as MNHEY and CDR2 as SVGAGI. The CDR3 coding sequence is TGTGCCAGCAAAACGCATCAGGGGGAGGATGGCTACACCTTC. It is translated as CASKTHQGEDGYTF.

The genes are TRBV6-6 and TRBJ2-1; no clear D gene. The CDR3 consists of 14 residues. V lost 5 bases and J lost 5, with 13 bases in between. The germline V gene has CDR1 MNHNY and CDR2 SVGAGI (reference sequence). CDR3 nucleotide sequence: TGTGCCAGCAGTGAGGTACGCAAGGACAATGAGCAGTTCTTC. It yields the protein CASSEVRKDNEQFF.

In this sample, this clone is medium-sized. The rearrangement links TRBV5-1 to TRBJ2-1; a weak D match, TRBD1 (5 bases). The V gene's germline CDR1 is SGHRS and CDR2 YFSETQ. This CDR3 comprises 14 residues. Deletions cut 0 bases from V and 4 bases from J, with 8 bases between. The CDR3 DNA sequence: TGCGCCAGCAGCTTGGAAACAGGATACAATGAGCAGTTCTTC. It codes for CASSLETGYNEQFF.

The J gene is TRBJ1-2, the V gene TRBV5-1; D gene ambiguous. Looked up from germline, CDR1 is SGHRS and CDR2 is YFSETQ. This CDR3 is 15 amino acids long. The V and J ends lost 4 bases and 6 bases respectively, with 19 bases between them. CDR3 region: CASSTHGVAADGYTF. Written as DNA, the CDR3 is TGCGCCAGCAGCACTCACGGGGTGGCGGCGGATGGCTACACCTTC.

In nucleotides, the CDR3 is TGTGCCAGCTCACCCCGGCGCAGCGGGACGAGCAGCACAGATACGCAGTATTTT. It encodes CASSPRRSGTSSTDTQYF. The chain uses TRBV18 and TRBJ2-3; 7 bases fit TRBD2. Per the germline V gene, CDR1 is KGHSH and CDR2 is LQKENI. Losses at the gene ends were 3 bases for V and 0 bases for J; bases not matched to a gene: 12. There are 18 residues in the CDR3. Filled out from reference TRBV18 and TRBJ2-3, the complete variable domain reads NAGVMQNPRHLVRRRGQEARLRCSPMKGHSHVYWYRQLPEEGLKFMVYLQKENIIDESGMPKERFSAEFPKEGPSILRIQQVVRGDSAAYFCASSPRRSGTSSTDTQYFGPGTRLTVL.

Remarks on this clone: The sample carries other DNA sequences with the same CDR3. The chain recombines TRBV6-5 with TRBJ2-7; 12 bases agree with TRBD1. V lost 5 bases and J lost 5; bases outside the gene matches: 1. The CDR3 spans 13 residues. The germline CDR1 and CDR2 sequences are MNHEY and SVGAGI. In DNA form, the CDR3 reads TGTGCCAGCAGTAGGGACAGGGGGCACGAGCAGTACTTC. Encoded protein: CASSRDRGHEQYF.

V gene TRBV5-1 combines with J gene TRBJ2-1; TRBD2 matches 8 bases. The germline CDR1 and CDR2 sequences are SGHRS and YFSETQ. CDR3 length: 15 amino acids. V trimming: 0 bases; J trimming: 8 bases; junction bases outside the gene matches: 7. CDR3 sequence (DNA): TGCGCCAGCAGCTTGGAGGGCGGGAGGTACGATGAGCAGTTCTTC. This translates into CASSLEGGRYDEQFF.

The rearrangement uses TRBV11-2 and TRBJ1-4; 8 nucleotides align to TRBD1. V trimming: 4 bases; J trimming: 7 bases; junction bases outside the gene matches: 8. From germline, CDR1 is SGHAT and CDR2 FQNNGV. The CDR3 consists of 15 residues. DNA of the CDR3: TGTGCCAGCAGCTCAGGACAGGGCCTTTTTGAAAAACTGTTTTTT. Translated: CASSSGQGLFEKLFF.

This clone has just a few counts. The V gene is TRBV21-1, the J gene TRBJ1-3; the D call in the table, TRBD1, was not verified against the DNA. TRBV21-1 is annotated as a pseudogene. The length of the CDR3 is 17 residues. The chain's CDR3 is CASSKDRLTGVGNTIYF. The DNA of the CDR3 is TGTGCCAGCAGCAAAGATCGGTTAACAGGGGTTGGAAACACCATATATTTT.

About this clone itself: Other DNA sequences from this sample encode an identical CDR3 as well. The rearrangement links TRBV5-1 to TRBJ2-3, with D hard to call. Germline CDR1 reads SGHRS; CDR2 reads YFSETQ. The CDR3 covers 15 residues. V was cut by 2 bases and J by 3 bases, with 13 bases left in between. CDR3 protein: CASSFLAGGTDTQYF. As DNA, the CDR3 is TGCGCCAGCAGCTTCCTCGCAGGTGGAACAGATACGCAGTATTTT.

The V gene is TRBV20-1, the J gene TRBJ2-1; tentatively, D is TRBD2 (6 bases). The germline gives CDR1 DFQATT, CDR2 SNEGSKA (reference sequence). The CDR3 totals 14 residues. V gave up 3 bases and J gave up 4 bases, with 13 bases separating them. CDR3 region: CSASRGRGYNEQFF. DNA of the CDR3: TGCAGTGCTAGTCGAGGTCGGGGGTACAATGAGCAGTTCTTC.

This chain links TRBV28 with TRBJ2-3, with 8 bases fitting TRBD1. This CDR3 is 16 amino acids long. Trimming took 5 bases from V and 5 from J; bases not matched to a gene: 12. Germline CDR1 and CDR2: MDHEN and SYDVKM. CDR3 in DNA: TGTGCCAGCAGTCCACGGACAGGGTCTTGGGGAGATACGCAGTATTTT. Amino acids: CASSPRTGSWGDTQYF. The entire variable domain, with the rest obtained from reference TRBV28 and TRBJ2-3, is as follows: DVKVTQSSRYLVKRTGEKVFLECVQDMDHENMFWYRQDPGLGLRLIYFSYDVKMKEKGDIPEGYSVSREKKERFSLILESASTNQTSMYLCASSPRTGSWGDTQYFGPGTRLTVL.

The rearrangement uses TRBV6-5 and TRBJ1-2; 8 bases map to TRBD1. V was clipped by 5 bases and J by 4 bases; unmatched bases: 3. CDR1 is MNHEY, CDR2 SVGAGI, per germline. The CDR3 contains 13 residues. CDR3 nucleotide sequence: TGTGCCAGCAGTCTCGACAGGGGCTATGGCTACACCTTC. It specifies CASSLDRGYGYTF.

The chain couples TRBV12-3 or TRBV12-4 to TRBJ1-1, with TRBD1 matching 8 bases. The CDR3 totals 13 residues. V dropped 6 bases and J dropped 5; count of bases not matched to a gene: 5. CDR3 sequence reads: CASSRGQGTEAFF. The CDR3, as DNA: TGTGCCAGCAGCCGTGGACAGGGTACTGAAGCTTTCTTT.

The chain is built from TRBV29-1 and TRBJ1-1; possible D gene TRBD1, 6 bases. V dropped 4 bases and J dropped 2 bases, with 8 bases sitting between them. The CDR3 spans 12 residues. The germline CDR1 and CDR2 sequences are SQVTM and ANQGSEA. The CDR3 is CSVGTANTEAFF. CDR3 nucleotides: TGCAGCGTTGGGACAGCAAACACTGAAGCTTTCTTT.

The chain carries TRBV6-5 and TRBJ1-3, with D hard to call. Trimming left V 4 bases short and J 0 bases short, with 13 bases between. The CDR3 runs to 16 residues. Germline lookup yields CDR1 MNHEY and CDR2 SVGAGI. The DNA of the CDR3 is TGTGCCAGCAGTTCACGAGGGATATACTCTGGAAACACCATATATTTT. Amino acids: CASSSRGIYSGNTIYF.

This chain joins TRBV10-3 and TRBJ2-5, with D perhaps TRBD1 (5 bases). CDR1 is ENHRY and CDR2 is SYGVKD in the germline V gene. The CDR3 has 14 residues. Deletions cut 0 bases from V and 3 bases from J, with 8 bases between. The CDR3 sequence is CAISESRAKETQYF. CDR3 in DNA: TGTGCCATCAGTGAGTCCAGGGCGAAAGAGACCCAGTACTTC.